Below, 16 T cell receptor beta chains from the same sample are listed, as sequenced in a study of T-cell memory formation after mild COVID-19. TCRdb processed the 5' RACE reads anew with MiXCR; each CDR3 protein has one entry. The data contain 170,000 or so distinct CDR3 sequences, about 22% of them singletons. The sequenced material came from PBMCs or a T cell subset sorted from them (not recorded which). The receptors shown here come from an adult woman who had mild COVID-19 (a few samples of this study predate the infection). Cell type and time point are not known.

The J gene is TRBJ2-1, the V gene TRBV4-1; D unresolved. The CDR3 extends over 18 amino acids. Trimming left V 1 base short and J 0 bases short, with 16 bases between. Germline CDR1 and CDR2: MGHRA and YSYEKL. The CDR3 DNA reads TGCGCCAGCAGCCAAGCCCCCCCCATAGTCAGCTCCTACAATGAGCAGTTCTTC. Amino acids: CASSQAPPIVSSYNEQFF.

The gene calls are TRBV7-8 and TRBJ2-2; tentative D call: TRBD1 (5 bases). Deletions cut 4 bases from V and 6 bases from J, with 15 bases between. The CDR3 contains 15 residues. Germline V gene lookup returns CDR1 SGHVS and CDR2 FQNEAQ. This CDR3 reads CASSSGSRASGELFF. CDR3 nucleotides: TGTGCCAGCAGCTCGGGTTCCAGGGCGTCCGGGGAGCTGTTTTTT.

The chain carries TRBV28 and TRBJ2-5; TRBD2 aligns across 8 bases. After removal of 3 bases from V and 2 bases from J, the junction contained 11 bases not matched to a gene. CDR3 length: 17 residues. Per germline, CDR1 MDHEN and CDR2 SYDVKM. In DNA form, the CDR3 reads TGTGCCAGCAGTTTCCACCGGGGGGGCAGGGAGCAAGAGACCCAGTACTTC. As protein: CASSFHRGGREQETQYF.

This clonotype was detected only a few times. The V gene is TRBV6-4, the J gene TRBJ1-2; perhaps TRBD1 as D (5 bases). Trimming took off 4 bases at V and 7 bases at J, with 25 bases between the two ends. The CDR3 has 17 residues. Germline CDR1 is MRHNA and CDR2 is SNTAGT. The CDR3 spells CASSVQATTEGPGGYTF. The CDR3 nucleotides read TGTGCCAGCAGTGTACAAGCAACGACAGAAGGACCTGGTGGCTACACCTTC.

This clonotype was seen many times. The J gene is TRBJ2-7, the V gene TRBV7-9, with D perhaps matching TRBD2 (6 bases). Trimming removed 4 bases from V and 3 bases from J, with 13 bases in between. The CDR3 has 14 amino acids. Germline values: CDR1 SEHNR, CDR2 FQNEAQ (reference sequence). The CDR3 DNA reads TGTGCCAGCAGCTCCCCGGACGGGGGCTACGAGCAGTACTTC. Amino acids: CASSSPDGGYEQYF.

The chain recombines TRBV2 with TRBJ1-1; tentative D call: TRBD1 (5 bases). The CDR3 contains 12 residues. Trimming shortened V by 9 bases and J by 4 bases, and 12 bases separated the two germline ends. CDR1 and CDR2 from the germline V gene are SNHLY and FYNNEI. CDR3 residues: CARRRGVTEAFF. Written as DNA, the CDR3 is TGTGCCAGGCGGAGGGGAGTCACTGAAGCTTTCTTT. The complete variable domain, with remaining parts taken from reference TRBV2 and TRBJ1-1, reads EPEVTQTPSHQVTQMGQEVILRCVPISNHLYFYWYRQILGQKVEFLVSFYNNEISEKSEIFDDQFSVERPDGSNFTLKIRSTKLEDSAMYFCARRRGVTEAFFGQGTRLTVV.

This rearrangement joins TRBV7-3 to TRBJ2-1; D tentatively fits TRBD1 or TRBD2 (5 bases each). V dropped 0 bases and J dropped 7 bases, with 7 bases sitting between them. The CDR3 is 13 amino acids. Germline assignment: CDR1 SGHTA and CDR2 FQGTGA. CDR3 residues: CASSLTGTNEQFF. The CDR3, as DNA: TGTGCCAGCAGCTTAACGGGGACGAATGAGCAGTTCTTC.

The V call is TRBV29-1, the J call TRBJ2-7; D gene unclear. CDR1 is SQVTM and CDR2 is ANQGSEA in the germline V gene. Trimming took off 5 bases at V and 0 bases at J, with 11 bases between the two ends. The CDR3 has 13 amino acids. Here the CDR3 reads CSVRVTDSYEQYF. CDR3 DNA: TGCAGCGTTCGGGTTACAGACTCCTACGAGCAGTACTTC.

This clonotype came up a few times. This chain links TRBV7-9 with TRBJ2-3; TRBD2 might be the D (6 bases). The CDR3 length is 16 residues. Per germline, CDR1 SEHNR and CDR2 FQNEAQ (reference sequence). V shed 4 bases and J shed 0 bases, with 14 bases lying between them. The CDR3 spells CASSYPGGGSTDTQYF. CDR3 in DNA: TGTGCCAGCAGCTACCCCGGGGGAGGTAGCACAGATACGCAGTATTTT.

The chain recombines TRBV6-5 with TRBJ2-5; 7 bases are shared with TRBD1. V shed 7 bases and J 0 bases; nucleotides not matched to a gene: 5. The V gene's germline CDR1 is MNHEY and CDR2 SVGAGI. This CDR3 region has 14 residues. Written as DNA, the CDR3 is TGTGCCAGCACCTTAACAGGGGACCAAGAGACCCAGTACTTC. Translating gives CASTLTGDQETQYF.

The chain is built from TRBV28 and TRBJ2-5; D is uncertain. This CDR3 contains 12 residues. Trimming removed 8 bases at V and 5 bases at J, with 12 bases between. Germline CDR1 reads MDHEN; CDR2 reads SYDVKM. The CDR3 DNA is TGTGCCAGCTCCTTTGTATGGGAGACCCAGTACTTC. It translates to CASSFVWETQYF.

This clonotype was seen a few times. The rearrangement joins TRBV19 to TRBJ1-1, with D possibly TRBD1 on 6 matching bases. The germline V gene has CDR1 LNHDA and CDR2 SQIVND (reference sequence). The CDR3 is 14 amino acids. Trimming removed 3 bases from V and 2 bases from J, with 10 bases in between. CDR3 sequence (DNA): TGTGCCAGTAGTATCGGCAGGGGAAACACTGAAGCTTTCTTT. Its translation is CASSIGRGNTEAFF.

This clonotype was picked up a small number of times. The V call is TRBV24-1, the J call TRBJ2-1; 11 nucleotides match TRBD1. CDR3 length: 16 amino acids. V dropped 1 base and J dropped 7; count of bases not matched to a gene: 5. Germline CDR1 KGHDR, CDR2 SFDVKD. The CDR3 sequence: CATSDLGTGGFNEQFF. The CDR3 region has the DNA TGTGCCACCAGTGATTTAGGGACAGGGGGTTTTAATGAGCAGTTCTTC.

The chain couples TRBV3-1 to TRBJ1-1; D is possibly TRBD1 (6 bases). The CDR3 is made up of 15 amino acids. Trimming removed 4 bases from V and 1 base from J, with 13 bases in between. Germline V gene sequence: CDR1 LGHDT, CDR2 YNNKEL (reference sequence). This chain's CDR3 is CASSLLDSSNTEAFF. Written as DNA, the CDR3 is TGTGCCAGCAGCCTCCTGGACAGTTCGAACACTGAAGCTTTCTTT. Variable domain in full (rest from reference TRBV3-1 and TRBJ1-1): DTAVSQTPKYLVTQMGNDKSIKCEQNLGHDTMYWYKQDSKKFLKIMFSYNNKELIINETVPNRFSPKSPDKAHLNLHINSLELGDSAVYFCASSLLDSSNTEAFFGQGTRLTVV.

This clonotype has a handful of counts. V usage is TRBV12-3 or TRBV12-4 and J usage is TRBJ2-5; TRBD1 is a possible D gene (7 bases). Deletions cut 1 base from V and 5 bases from J, with 11 bases between. The CDR3 consists of 14 residues. The CDR3: CASSLVAGGETQYF. The CDR3, as DNA: TGTGCCAGCAGTTTAGTGGCAGGGGGGGAGACCCAGTACTTC.

A few counts support this clonotype. This chain uses TRBV27 with TRBJ2-3; D ambiguous. The germline V and J ends were trimmed by 5 bases and 4 bases, with 13 bases remaining between them. The CDR3 contains 14 residues. Per germline, CDR1 MNHEY and CDR2 SMNVEV (reference sequence). CDR3 DNA: TGTGCCAGCAGTCCCCGGATCCTTTCAGATACGCAGTATTTT. Protein product: CASSPRILSDTQYF.